The present T cell receptor beta chain was sequenced within a study of T cell clusters in autoimmune cytopenias. TRB amplification used approximately 0.25 ug of peripheral blood genomic DNA. Judged by frequency, this clonotype is medium-sized (0.01 to 0.1%). What it binds is unknown. Broader study findings: The T cell clusters came from computational analysis alone and lack functional validation. TRB repertoire shifts in secondary cytopenia and chronic lymphocytic leukemia mostly reflected lymphoma, not autoimmunity.

One tube held mixed TRB-A and TRB-B primer pools for touch-down PCR. After re-calling the multiplex PCR reads, TCRdb lists one entry per CDR3 protein, DNA absent. The sample table sets out roughly 1,600 distinct CDR3 sequences. Per the germline V gene, CDR1 is MNHEY and CDR2 is SVGAGI. The CDR3 has 21 residues. V is TRBV6-5 and J is TRBJ2-7; TCRdb designates TRBD2, a call that cannot be tested without DNA. The specimen sequenced was peripheral blood. This receptor was identified in a human donor with an autoimmune cytopenia, with autoimmune hepatitis or in good health (not recorded which). Here the CDR3 reads CASSFLPPGLAGTTDRYEQYF.